The rows below give T cell receptor beta chains drawn from one sample of a study of T cell responses to AZD1222 COVID-19 vaccine. TCRdb's copy holds only in-frame clones and misses some; the assay was immunoSEQ multiplex PCR. The sample lists about 150,000 clones, around 87% occurring once. The source was peripheral blood, collected 28 days after the second AZD1222 dose. Source of these receptors: an adult who received the AZD1222 COVID-19 vaccine. Both conserved end residues are part of each CDR3. A D gene is named only where the DNA matches it firmly. Not every row has a clone size; where given, it reads once, few, many or a size class.

j_call	d_call	cdr3_length	v_call	clone_size	cdr3_nt	cdr3_aa
TRBJ1-4	.	12	TRBV2	once	TGTGCCAGCCATGGGGGCCAAGAAAAACTGTTTTTT	CASHGGQEKLFF
TRBJ1-2	.	15	TRBV19	.	TGTGCCAGTAGTATTGACACCGGAACTAACTATGGCTACACCTTC	CASSIDTGTNYGYTF
TRBJ2-1	.	12	TRBV7-2	.	TGTGCCAGCAGGCAACGTAGCAATGAGCAGTTCTTC	CASRQRSNEQFF
TRBJ2-1	TRBD2	16	TRBV7-3	once	TGTGCCAGCAGCGCGCCGACTAGCGGGAGTGGCAATGAGCAGTTCTTC	CASSAPTSGSGNEQFF
TRBJ2-2	.	13	TRBV6-5	.	TGTGCCAGCGCAAGTAGGGACACCGGGGAGCTGTTTTTT	CASASRDTGELFF
TRBJ1-1	.	17	TRBV19	.	TGTGCCAGTAGTATCCCCGAAAGACAGGACCAGAACACTGAAGCTTTCTTT	CASSIPERQDQNTEAFF
TRBJ2-3	TRBD2	23	TRBV7-3	.	TGTGCCAGCAGCTTAACCCGGGCGGACGGACTAGCGGGAGGTTCCCCGACCACAGATACGCAGTATTTT	CASSLTRADGLAGGSPTTDTQYF
TRBJ2-1	.	15	TRBV21-1	.	TGTGCCAGCAGCACTACAAGGACTAGCGAGAATGAGCAGTTCTTC	CASSTTRTSENEQFF
TRBJ2-2	.	16	TRBV7-3	.	TGTGCCAGCAGCTTAAGGGGCGGGGCAAACACCGGGGAGCTGTTTTTT	CASSLRGGANTGELFF
TRBJ1-2	.	13	TRBV7-9	.	TGTGCCAGCAGCTTATTTGAGTGGTATGGCTACACCTTC	CASSLFEWYGYTF
TRBJ1-1	TRBD1	13	TRBV10-3	.	TGTGCCATCAGTGAGGCCGGGACAGGGGGAGCTTTCTTT	CAISEAGTGGAFF
TRBJ1-2	.	13	TRBV6-1	.	TGTGCCAGCTGCCAGACGGGGGGCGATGGCTACACCTTC	CASCQTGGDGYTF
TRBJ2-6	TRBD1	16	TRBV18	.	TGTGCCAGCTCACCGGGGACAGGGGTCGGGGCCAACGTCCTGACTTTC	CASSPGTGVGANVLTF
TRBJ2-5	TRBD2	15	TRBV5-1	.	TGCGCCAGCAGCCGGACTAGCGGGAGGGGGGAGACCCAGTACTTC	CASSRTSGRGETQYF
TRBJ1-1	.	14	TRBV6-6	.	TGTGCCAGCAGTTACTCCGAGGGGAACACTGAAGCTTTCTTT	CASSYSEGNTEAFF
TRBJ2-2	TRBD1	16	TRBV30	once	TGTGCCTGGAGTGTAGACAGGGGGCATGAGGCCGGGGAGCTGTTTTTT	CAWSVDRGHEAGELFF
TRBJ2-3	.	17	TRBV27	.	TGTGCCAGCAGTTGGAGGGCCCTTAATGTCGTTACAGATACGCAGTATTTT	CASSWRALNVVTDTQYF
TRBJ1-2	.	13	TRBV15	.	TGTGCCACCAGTGGGGGGGCTAACTATGGCTACACCTTC	CATSGGANYGYTF
TRBJ2-1	TRBD2	14	TRBV6-1	.	TGTGCCAGCAATGAACGAGCGGGGAGCAATGAGCAGTTCTTC	CASNERAGSNEQFF
TRBJ1-6	TRBD1	17	TRBV27	.	TGTGCCAGCAGTTTGGCAGTAAGACAGGGGCTAAATTCACCCCTCCACTTT	CASSLAVRQGLNSPLHF
TRBJ2-1	.	16	TRBV9	.	TGTGCCAGCAGCGTAGGGGGTAGTGGGCCTTACAATGAGCAGTTCTTC	CASSVGGSGPYNEQFF
TRBJ2-3	TRBD2	14	TRBV7-2	.	TGTGCCAGCAGCTCGGGACTAGCTAAAGATACGCAGTATTTT	CASSSGLAKDTQYF
TRBJ2-1	.	11	TRBV11-1	.	TGTGCCAGCAGCTTAATGACTAGTCTGTTCTTC	CASSLMTSLFF
TRBJ2-2	.	14	TRBV4-3	.	TGCGCCAGCAGCCAAGCGATGGTTTCCGGGGAGCTGTTTTTT	CASSQAMVSGELFF
TRBJ2-1	TRBD1	15	TRBV10-3	.	TGTGCCACTTCCCGGGAAGGACAGGGGGGCAGTGAGCAGTTCTTC	CATSREGQGGSEQFF
TRBJ2-1	.	14	TRBV10-3	.	TGTGCCATCAGTGAGGTAAATTTCTACAATGAGCAGTTCTTC	CAISEVNFYNEQFF
TRBJ2-1	TRBD2	16	TRBV27	.	TGTGCCAGCAGTTATAGCGGGGGGGGCTCCTACAATGAGCAGTTCTTC	CASSYSGGGSYNEQFF
TRBJ2-7	.	14	TRBV20-1	.	TGCAGTGCTAGTCGCCTAGAAAGTAATTACGAGCAGTACTTC	CSASRLESNYEQYF
TRBJ2-4	.	15	TRBV24-1	.	TGTGCCACCAGTGACCCATTGATTGGCAAAAACATTCAGTACTTC	CATSDPLIGKNIQYF
TRBJ2-3	.	12	TRBV30	.	TGTGCCTGGAGTCGTAATCTGAATACGCAGTATTTT	CAWSRNLNTQYF
TRBJ2-7	.	12	TRBV2	.	TGTGCCAGCAGTGACAGAGCGTACGAGCAGTACTTC	CASSDRAYEQYF
TRBJ2-1	TRBD2	15	TRBV10-3	.	TGTGCCATCAATCTGGGACTAGCGGGAGGTAATGAGCAGTTCTTC	CAINLGLAGGNEQFF
TRBJ2-2	.	16	TRBV7-9	.	TGTGCCAGCAGCCCTCCATTAGCGGAGAACACCGGGGAGCTGTTTTTT	CASSPPLAENTGELFF
TRBJ2-7	.	13	TRBV6-5	.	TGTGCCAGCTCTGTGGCGAGCTCCTACGAGCAGTACTTC	CASSVASSYEQYF
TRBJ2-1	.	17	TRBV18	.	TGTGCCAGCTCATCAATAAACAGGAGACTCCCGGACAATGAGCAGTTCTTC	CASSSINRRLPDNEQFF
TRBJ1-2	.	13	TRBV10-3	.	TGTGCCATCACCCTGCACAGGGAGGCTGGCTACACCTTC	CAITLHREAGYTF
TRBJ1-1	TRBD1	17	TRBV9	few	TGTGCCAGCAGCGTATCCAAGGACAGGGAAATGAACACTGAAGCTTTCTTT	CASSVSKDREMNTEAFF
TRBJ2-1	TRBD2	16	TRBV3-1/TRBV3-2	.	TGTGCCAGCAGCCAAGATCCGCGCGGGAGGGCGGGTGAGCAGTTCTTC	CASSQDPRGRAGEQFF
TRBJ2-7	TRBD2	15	TRBV28	.	TGTGCCAGCACCAAACTAGCGGGAGGGCTCTACGAGCAGTACTTC	CASTKLAGGLYEQYF
TRBJ1-1	.	13	TRBV12-3/TRBV12-4	few	TGTGCCAGCAGTTTAGTAAGGAACACTGAAGCTTTCTTT	CASSLVRNTEAFF
TRBJ1-2	TRBD1	15	TRBV10-3	.	TGTGCCATCAGTGACCCCGGGACAGCTAACTATGGCTACACCTTC	CAISDPGTANYGYTF
TRBJ1-2	TRBD1	15	TRBV28	.	TGTGCCAGCAGAAAACTGACAGGGGGGCAGTATGGCTACACCTTC	CASRKLTGGQYGYTF
TRBJ1-1	TRBD1	15	TRBV7-2	.	TGTGCCAGCAGCCCGTGGGGGGCAGGGGGCCCTGAAGCTTTCTTT	CASSPWGAGGPEAFF
TRBJ2-2	.	16	TRBV3-1/TRBV3-2	.	TGTGCCAGCAGCCGGGGCCTCGGACTGGGGGCCGGGGAGCTGTTTTTT	CASSRGLGLGAGELFF
TRBJ1-2	TRBD1	17	TRBV11-2	few	TGTGCCAGCAGCTCTACAAACTTAGGACAGGGGATCTATGGCTACACCTTC	CASSSTNLGQGIYGYTF